This T cell receptor (beta chain) was profiled in a study of T cell changes during pregnancy in multiple sclerosis (dated by TCRdb to about 2019). Background on the whole study: The study looked at changes in the T cell repertoire across pregnancy in women with multiple sclerosis.

As concerns this clone: Its target antigen remains unknown. Qualities for individual bases were not recorded, and no much larger clone is one base off.

Receptors were amplified or captured by the immunoSEQ multiplex PCR assay. Sourced from immuneACCESS, this table was stored by TCRdb with only in-frame sequences that have V and J called. A share of the clones is absent; for the studies checked, an unresolved V gene accounts for under half, and the remainder has no known explanation. The sample has 58,000 or so clones on record, around 90% of them singletons. Under 0.65% of the sample lies in the top ten. Reading from cysteine to phenylalanine, the CDR3 counts 17 amino acids. Only the CDR3 region is kept as DNA, spanning 51 bases read in frame from base 1. CDR1 and CDR2 are read off the germline V gene (reference sequence) as MNHEY and SMNVEV. V lost 1 base and J lost 3 bases, and the count of bases not matched to a germline gene is 9.

This receptor was obtained from a female donor with multiple sclerosis, enrolled in a pregnancy study. The source material was CD4+ T cells from peripheral blood mononuclear cells, sampled in the third trimester of pregnancy. The rearranged chain carries TRBV27 and TRBJ1-1, with 9 central nucleotides matching TRBD1. The bases are TGTGCCAGCAGTTTATGGTCCGGACAGGGGTGGCACACTGAAGCTTTCTTT. Its coded protein is CASSLWSGQGWHTEAFF.